The present T cell receptor (beta chain) was sequenced within a study of T cell responses to AZD1222 COVID-19 vaccine. Sequencing used immunoSEQ multiplex PCR; TCRdb keeps in-frame clones, though not all of them. The sample lists about 130,000 clones; 93% were seen once. Germline-derived CDR1 and CDR2 are KGHDR and SFDVKD. The V and J ends lost 5 bases and 9 bases respectively, with 9 bases between them. The CDR3 is made up of 11 amino acids. Sequencing used peripheral blood, obtained on day 0 of AZD1222 vaccination. This clonotype originated in an adult in good health. V gene TRBV24-1 combines with J gene TRBJ1-2; the D gene is possibly TRBD1 (6 bases). For the CDR3, the DNA is TGTGCCACCAGTGGAGGACAGCGCTACACCTTC. Amino acids: CATSGGQRYTF.